The source of this T cell receptor (beta chain) is a study of shared clonotypes between healthy human individuals. Study in general: Donors consisted of two women and a few men between 18 and 49. Every donor yielded three CD4 naive, three CD4 memory, two CD8 naive and one CD8 memory plate.

Each replicate PCR on the sorted subsets used 200 ng DNA (around 30,000 T cell genomes). Methods used by the authors: There were no quality scores in the junction-only immunoSEQ sequences, so filtering differed. Profiling relied on immunoSEQ multiplex PCR, and the TCRdb table lists in-frame clones only, not all of them. V, J and clone size are those of that table, while D and trimming were read from the DNA. The sample consists of under 2,000,000 clones, about 95% of them appearing once. Per the germline V gene, CDR1 is SEHNR and CDR2 is FQNEAQ (reference sequence). V was trimmed by 1 base and J by 8 bases, leaving 11 bases between them. The CDR3 is 13 residues long. CD45RO-negative cells were positively selected for CCR7, leaving out terminally differentiated effector memory CD45RA+ cells.

Sample: naive CD8+ T cells sorted from blood. This clonotype originated in a man in his late teens or twenties in good health. The rearrangement uses TRBV7-9 and TRBJ1-2, with no clear D. CDR3 nucleotide sequence: TGTGCCAGCAGCTTAGGCACAATCGAGGGCTACACCTTC. It is translated as CASSLGTIEGYTF. Based on the CDR3 plus reference TRBV7-9 and TRBJ1-2, the full variable domain is DTGVSQNPRHKITKRGQNVTFRCDPISEHNRLYWYRQTLGQGPEFLTYFQNEAQLEKSRLLSDRFSAERPKGSFSTLEIQRTEQGDSAMYLCASSLGTIEGYTFGSGTRLTVV.